This T cell receptor (beta chain) was sequenced in a study of metastatic and nonmetastatic thyroid tumors. CDR1 DFQATT and CDR2 SNEGSKA come from the germline V gene (reference sequence). Trimming removed 3 bases at V and 4 bases at J, with 12 bases between. The CDR3 is 14 amino acids. Study processing details: The distant-metastasis classifier for papillary thyroid cancer was built from CDR3 differences across clinicopathological groups. MiXCR reprocessed the PCR reads for TCRdb. The V and J calls follow TCRdb's processing rather than the paper's. This table has about 56,000 clones, more than 25% appearing once. Study results and limitations: According to reports, the diversity of TCR beta was significantly higher in malignant thyroid tumors than in benign nodules, and this held in both blood and tumor samples.

A word on this clone: The antigen remains unidentified.

No patient received treatment before thyroid surgery. This receptor was obtained from a female donor with papillary thyroid cancer or a benign thyroid nodule (not recorded which). Some clones in this sample may be carry-over from other donors' samples. Sequencing input: blood. The rearrangement uses TRBV20-1 and TRBJ1-4; D is unclear. In DNA form, the CDR3 reads TGCAGTGCTAGGTTAAATGGACGTAATGAAAAACTGTTTTTT. Its protein is CSARLNGRNEKLFF.